Listed below are T cell receptor beta chains from one sample, sequenced in a study of control samples from healthy donors and cancer patients. Sequencing was performed with immunoSEQ multiplex PCR; in TCRdb, only in-frame clones are kept and a portion is missing. Here the sample spans approximately 86,000 clones, around 86% being singletons. The sample consisted of blood. Receptors originate from a man aged 25-40 years in good health. The CDR3 runs from the conserved cysteine through the conserved F or W. D genes are given only for firm matches.

V	J	D	CDR3	DNA
TRBV7-9	TRBJ1-1	TRBD1	CASSQGGWTEAFF	TGTGCCAGCAGCCAGGGGGGATGGACTGAAGCTTTCTTT
TRBV4-1	TRBJ2-7	NA	CASSHPGQSDFSYEQYF	TGCGCCAGCAGCCACCCCGGACAGTCCGACTTCTCCTACGAGCAGTACTTC
TRBV9	TRBJ1-4	NA	CASSVSPNEKLFF	TGTGCCAGCAGCGTATCACCTAATGAAAAACTGTTTTTT
TRBV20-1	TRBJ1-1	NA	CSAWGHYEAFF	TGCAGTGCCTGGGGACATTATGAAGCTTTCTTT
TRBV30	TRBJ2-1	TRBD2	CAWSVLSSGGTYNEQFF	TGTGCCTGGAGTGTACTGTCTAGCGGGGGCACCTACAATGAGCAGTTCTTC
TRBV7-9	TRBJ2-2	TRBD1	CASSFRGPGELFF	TGTGCCAGCAGCTTCAGGGGGCCCGGGGAGCTGTTTTTT
TRBV5-4	TRBJ1-2	NA	CASSLEENYGYTF	TGTGCCAGCAGCTTGGAGGAGAACTATGGCTACACCTTC
TRBV9	TRBJ1-2	NA	CASSVGVSPRYGYTF	TGTGCCAGCAGCGTAGGAGTCAGCCCAAGGTATGGCTACACCTTC
TRBV27	TRBJ1-1	TRBD1	CASSSPRGVETEAFF	TGTGCCAGCAGTTCCCCCAGGGGGGTAGAAACTGAAGCTTTCTTT
TRBV27	TRBJ1-1	NA	CASSSRRMGTTMNTEAFF	TGTGCCAGCAGTTCGCGACGGATGGGAACAACCATGAACACTGAAGCTTTCTTT
TRBV7-6	TRBJ2-1	TRBD1	CASSDGTGGYSRNEQFF	TGTGCCAGCAGCGACGGGACAGGGGGCTATAGTAGGAATGAGCAGTTCTTC
TRBV6-1	TRBJ1-2	TRBD1	CASSERYGTDGYTF	TGTGCCAGCAGTGAGCGCTACGGGACAGATGGCTACACCTTC
TRBV5-4	TRBJ2-2	TRBD2	CASSPKGGGNTGELFF	TGTGCCAGCAGCCCGAAGGGCGGGGGGAACACCGGGGAGCTGTTTTTT